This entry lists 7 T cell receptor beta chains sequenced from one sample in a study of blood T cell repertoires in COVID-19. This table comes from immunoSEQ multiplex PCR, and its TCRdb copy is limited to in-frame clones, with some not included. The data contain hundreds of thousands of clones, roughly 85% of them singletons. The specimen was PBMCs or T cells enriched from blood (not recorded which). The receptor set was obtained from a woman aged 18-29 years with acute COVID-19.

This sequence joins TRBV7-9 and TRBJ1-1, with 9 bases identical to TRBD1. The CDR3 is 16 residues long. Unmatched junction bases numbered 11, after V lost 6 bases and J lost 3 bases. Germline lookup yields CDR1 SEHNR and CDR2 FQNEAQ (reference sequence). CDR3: CASRSGTGRWDTEAFF. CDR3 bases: TGTGCCAGCAGGTCCGGGACAGGGCGGTGGGACACTGAAGCTTTCTTT.

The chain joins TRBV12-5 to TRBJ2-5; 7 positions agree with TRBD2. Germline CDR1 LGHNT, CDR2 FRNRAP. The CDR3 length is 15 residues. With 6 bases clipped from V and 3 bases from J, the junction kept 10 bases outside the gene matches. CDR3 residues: CASGRGEVLKETQYF. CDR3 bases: TGTGCTAGTGGCCGGGGGGAGGTCCTAAAAGAGACCCAGTACTTC.

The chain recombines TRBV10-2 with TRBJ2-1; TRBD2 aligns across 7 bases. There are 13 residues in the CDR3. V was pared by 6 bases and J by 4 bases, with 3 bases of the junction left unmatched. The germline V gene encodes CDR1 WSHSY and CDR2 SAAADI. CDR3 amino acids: CASSEGGYNEQFF. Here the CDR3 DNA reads TGCGCCAGCAGCGAGGGAGGGTACAATGAGCAGTTCTTC.

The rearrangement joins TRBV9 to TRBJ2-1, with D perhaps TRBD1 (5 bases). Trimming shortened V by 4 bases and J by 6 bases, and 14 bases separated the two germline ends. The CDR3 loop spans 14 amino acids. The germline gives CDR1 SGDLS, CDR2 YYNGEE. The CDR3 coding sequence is TGTGCCAGCAGCCCCCCCGCAGGGTCCAATGAGCAGTTCTTC. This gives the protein CASSPPAGSNEQFF.

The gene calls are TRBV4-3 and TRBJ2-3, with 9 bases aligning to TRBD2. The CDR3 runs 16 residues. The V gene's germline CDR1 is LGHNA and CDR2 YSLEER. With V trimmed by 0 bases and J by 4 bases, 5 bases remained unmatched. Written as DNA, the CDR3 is TGCGCCAGCAGCCAAGAACCGACTAGCGGCGCAGATACGCAGTATTTT. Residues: CASSQEPTSGADTQYF.

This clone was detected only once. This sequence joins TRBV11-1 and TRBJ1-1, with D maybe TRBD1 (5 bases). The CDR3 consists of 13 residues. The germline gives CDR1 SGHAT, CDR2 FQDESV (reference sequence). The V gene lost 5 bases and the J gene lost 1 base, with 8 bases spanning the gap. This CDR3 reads CASSLGQNTEAFF. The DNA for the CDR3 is TGTGCCAGCAGCCTTGGACAGAACACTGAAGCTTTCTTT.

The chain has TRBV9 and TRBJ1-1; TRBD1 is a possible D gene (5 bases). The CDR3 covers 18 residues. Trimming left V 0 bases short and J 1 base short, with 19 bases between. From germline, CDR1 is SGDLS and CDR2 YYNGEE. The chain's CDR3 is CASSVAGRVGRQNTEAFF. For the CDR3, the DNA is TGTGCCAGCAGCGTAGCTGGGAGGGTGGGACGGCAGAACACTGAAGCTTTCTTT.